The present entry profiles one T cell receptor beta chain with its context. Its antigen is not yet known. From the cysteine through the phenylalanine, the CDR3 covers 15 amino acids. The DNA is not on file. From the germline V gene, CDR1 is MNHNS and CDR2 is SASEGT. Per sample, approximately 270 ng of peripheral blood genomic DNA, 35,000 to 40,000 genome equivalents, was used for TRB amplification. TRB rearrangements were amplified by multiplex PCR using a touch-down protocol with TRB-A and TRB-B primer pools mixed in one tube. Illumina adapters and sample indices were attached to the amplicons through two consecutive PCR reactions using Phusion HS II polymerase. The amplicons were purified from gel with the NucleoSpin Gel and PCR Clean-up kit, after which the amplicons were quantified by Qubit and checked for quality on an Agilent 2100 Bioanalyzer. Libraries were sequenced on an Illumina MiSeq using 600-cycle, single-indexed, paired-end runs. Per the original workflow: Alignment and assembly of TRB reads were performed with MiXCR version 2.1.12 and the default MiXCR reference library. A clone was defined by each unique CDR3 nucleotide sequence, and the analysis included only productive sequences with two or more reads. Alpha-parameterized diversity profiles (alpha 0 to 5), including the Shannon (alpha 1) and Simpson (alpha 2) indices, were computed with an R script to assess repertoire diversity. Combinatorial TRB VJ usage was computed with the tcR package and compared between cohorts by principal component analysis with ade4. TCRbeta CDR3s were clustered with GLIPH on cohort pairs matched by age and read depth, and cluster frequencies were compared by Wilcoxon test. One entry per CDR3 protein sequence results from the TCRdb reprocessing of the reads, with DNA left out. Here the V and J calls rest on TCRdb's processing, not on the authors' analysis. This sample's listing comprises a few thousand distinct CDR3 sequences. About 61% of the sample is held by the ten biggest clonotypes.

This sample stems from a study of T cell clusters in autoimmune cytopenias (dated by TCRdb to between 2018 and 2020). Describing the broader study: A median TRB sequencing depth of 50,000 to 65,000 reads per sample was reached, and a median of around 2,300 distinct TRB clonotypes per sample was obtained. The goal of the study was to find out whether patients with autoimmune cytopenia have a disease-specific immune repertoire signature that could be used as a blood-based biomarker. Alongside healthy, CLL and autoimmune hepatitis controls, autoimmune cytopenia patients had their peripheral blood TRB and IGH repertoires sequenced at active disease and again during treatment follow-up.

What the study reported, not specific to this receptor: GLIPH results suggested that primary autoimmune cytopenia patients were missing physiological T cell clusters, with 50 or so clusters found only in healthy donors compared with 15 to 20 found only in patients. The TRB repertoire shifts, including less even repertoires in secondary cytopenia and CLL, mostly reflected lymphoma bias and not autoimmunity. Compared with active autoimmune hepatitis patients, healthy donors had almost three times as many exclusive TRB clusters, a finding consistent with an autoimmunity-wide signature. The T cell clusters were only ever defined in silico, so experimental validation of their functional role was still needed. In the comparison of secondary cytopenia with CLL, no cluster-lack signature showed up, apparently because the dominant lymphoma-associated repertoire masked the signature.

Sequencing was done on a sample of peripheral blood. The clonotype was recovered from a human donor with an autoimmune cytopenia or autoimmune hepatitis (not recorded which). Recombination linked TRBV6-1 to TRBJ2-1; TCRdb's D call, TRBD2, is unchecked because there is no DNA. The CDR3 here reads CASSAAAGGLSEHFF.